This T cell receptor (beta chain) was identified in a study of blood T cell repertoires in COVID-19. V was shortened by 4 bases and J by 3 bases, with 10 bases between the two germline ends. The CDR3 totals 13 residues. From germline, CDR1 is SGHRS and CDR2 YFSETQ. Libraries were prepared by immunoSEQ multiplex PCR; TCRdb keeps only in-frame clonotypes and omits some of them. The sample carries 71,000 or so clones, 70% to 85% recorded once. The sequenced sample consisted of peripheral blood. This chain uses TRBV5-1 with TRBJ1-1; D is possibly TRBD1 (6 bases). This sequence originates from a man in his 70s with acute or convalescent COVID-19. The CDR3 sequence is CASSTQGDTEAFF. The DNA for the CDR3 is TGCGCCAGCAGCACACAGGGAGACACTGAAGCTTTCTTT.